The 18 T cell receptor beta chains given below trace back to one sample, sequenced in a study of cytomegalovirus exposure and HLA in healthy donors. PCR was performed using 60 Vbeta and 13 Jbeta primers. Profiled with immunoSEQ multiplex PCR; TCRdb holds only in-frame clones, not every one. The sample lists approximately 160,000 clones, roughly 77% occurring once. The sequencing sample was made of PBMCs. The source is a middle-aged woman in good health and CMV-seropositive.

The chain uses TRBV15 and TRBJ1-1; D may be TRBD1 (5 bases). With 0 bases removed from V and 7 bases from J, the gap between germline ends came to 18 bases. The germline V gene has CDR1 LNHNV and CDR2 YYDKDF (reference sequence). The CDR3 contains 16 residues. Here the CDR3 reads CATSREFVKFGGEAFF. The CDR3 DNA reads TGTGCCACCAGCAGAGAGTTCGTTAAATTCGGGGGTGAAGCTTTCTTT.

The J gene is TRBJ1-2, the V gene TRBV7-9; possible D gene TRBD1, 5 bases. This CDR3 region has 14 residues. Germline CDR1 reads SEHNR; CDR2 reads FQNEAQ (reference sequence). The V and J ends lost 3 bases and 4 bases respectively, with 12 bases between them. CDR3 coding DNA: TGTGCCAGCAGCTTGTCTACAGGCACCTATGGCTACACCTTC. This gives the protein CASSLSTGTYGYTF. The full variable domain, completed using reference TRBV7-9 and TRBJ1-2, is DTGVSQNPRHKITKRGQNVTFRCDPISEHNRLYWYRQTLGQGPEFLTYFQNEAQLEKSRLLSDRFSAERPKGSFSTLEIQRTEQGDSAMYLCASSLSTGTYGYTFGSGTRLTVV.

The CDR3: CASGLGTGIRLQFF. The CDR3 region has the DNA TGTGCTAGTGGTTTGGGGACAGGGATACGCCTCCAGTTCTTC. The V and J genes are TRBV12-5 and TRBJ2-1, with 8 positions matching TRBD1. The CDR3 is 14 amino acids. Germline CDR1 and CDR2: LGHNT and FRNRAP. The J segment lost 13 bases and the V segment lost 1 base, leaving 9 bases of the junction unmatched. The variable domain in full, completed from reference TRBV12-5 and TRBJ2-1, reads DARVTQTPRHKVTEMGQEVTMRCQPILGHNTVFWYRQTMMQGLELLAYFRNRAPLDDSGMPKDRFSAEMPDATLATLKIQPSEPRDSAVYFCASGLGTGIRLQFFGPGTRLTVL.

This chain's CDR3 is CASRTPGTASYEQYF. Written as DNA, the CDR3 is TGTGCCAGCAGAACCCCCGGGACAGCGTCCTACGAGCAGTACTTC. The V gene is TRBV6-5, the J gene TRBJ2-7, with 7 bases fitting TRBD1. CDR1 MNHEY and CDR2 SVGAGI come from the germline V gene. The CDR3 runs 15 residues. Trimming removed 6 bases from V and 1 base from J; junction bases left unmatched: 9.

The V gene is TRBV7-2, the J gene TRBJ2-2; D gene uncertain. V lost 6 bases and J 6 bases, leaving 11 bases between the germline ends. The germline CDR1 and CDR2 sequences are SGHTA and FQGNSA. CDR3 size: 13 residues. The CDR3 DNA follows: TGTGCCAGCAGACATACCTTTCCCGGGGAGCTGTTTTTT. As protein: CASRHTFPGELFF.

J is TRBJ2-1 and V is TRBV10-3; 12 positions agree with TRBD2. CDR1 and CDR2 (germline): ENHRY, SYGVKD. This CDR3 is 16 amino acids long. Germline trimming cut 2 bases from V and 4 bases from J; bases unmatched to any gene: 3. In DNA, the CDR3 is TGTGCCATCAGTGAGGGGACTAGCGGGCGGTACAATGAGCAGTTCTTC. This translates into CAISEGTSGRYNEQFF.

CDR3 in amino acids: CASNRVSRGTEAFF. Here the CDR3 DNA reads TGCGCCAGCAACAGGGTTTCAAGGGGCACTGAAGCTTTCTTT. This chain connects TRBV10-2 to TRBJ1-1; maybe TRBD1 (6 bases). CDR1 is WSHSY and CDR2 is SAAADI in the germline V gene. The CDR3 is 14 residues long. Trimming took off 7 bases at V and 4 bases at J, with 16 bases between the two ends.

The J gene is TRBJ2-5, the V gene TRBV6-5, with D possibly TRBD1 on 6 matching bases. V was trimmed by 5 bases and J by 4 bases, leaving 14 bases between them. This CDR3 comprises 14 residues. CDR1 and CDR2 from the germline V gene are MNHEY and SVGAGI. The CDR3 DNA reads TGTGCCAGCAGTGCGTCGAACAGGGTAGAGACCCAGTACTTC. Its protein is CASSASNRVETQYF.

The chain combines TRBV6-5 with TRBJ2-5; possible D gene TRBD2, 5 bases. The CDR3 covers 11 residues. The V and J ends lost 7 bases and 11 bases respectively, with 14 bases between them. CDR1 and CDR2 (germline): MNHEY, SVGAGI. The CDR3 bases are TGTGCCAGCACCGACGGTAGGGAGCAGTACTTC. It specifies CASTDGREQYF.

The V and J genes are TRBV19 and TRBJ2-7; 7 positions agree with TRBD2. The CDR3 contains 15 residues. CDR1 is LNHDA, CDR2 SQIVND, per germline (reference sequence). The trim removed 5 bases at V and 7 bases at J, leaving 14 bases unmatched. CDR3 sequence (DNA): TGTGCCAGTAGTCTAACGCCTGGACTGCGGGGGGAGCAGTACTTC. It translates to CASSLTPGLRGEQYF. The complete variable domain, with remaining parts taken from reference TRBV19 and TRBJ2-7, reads DGGITQSPKYLFRKEGQNVTLSCEQNLNHDAMYWYRQDPGQGLRLIYYSQIVNDFQKGDIAEGYSVSREKKESFPLTVTSAQKNPTAFYLCASSLTPGLRGEQYFGPGTRLTVT.

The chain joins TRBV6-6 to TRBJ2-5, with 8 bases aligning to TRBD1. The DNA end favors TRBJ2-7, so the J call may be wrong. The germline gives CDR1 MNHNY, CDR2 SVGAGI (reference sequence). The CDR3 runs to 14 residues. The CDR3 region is CASLTGTGSYEQYF. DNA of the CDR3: TGTGCCAGCTTAACCGGGACAGGCTCCTACGAGCAGTACTTC.

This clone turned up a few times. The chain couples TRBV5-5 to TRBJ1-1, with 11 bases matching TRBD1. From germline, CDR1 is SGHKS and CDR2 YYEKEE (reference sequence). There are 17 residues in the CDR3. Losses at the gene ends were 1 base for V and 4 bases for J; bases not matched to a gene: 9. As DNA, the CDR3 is TGTGCCAGCAGCTTGAGGGACAGGGGGTACGCCGGCACTGAAGCTTTCTTT. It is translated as CASSLRDRGYAGTEAFF.

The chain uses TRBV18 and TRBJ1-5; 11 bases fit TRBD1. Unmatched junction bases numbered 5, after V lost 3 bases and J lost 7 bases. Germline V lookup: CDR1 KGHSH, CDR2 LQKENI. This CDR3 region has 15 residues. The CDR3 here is CASSPGTGGKQPQHF. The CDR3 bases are TGTGCCAGCTCACCTGGGACAGGGGGGAAACAGCCCCAGCATTTT.

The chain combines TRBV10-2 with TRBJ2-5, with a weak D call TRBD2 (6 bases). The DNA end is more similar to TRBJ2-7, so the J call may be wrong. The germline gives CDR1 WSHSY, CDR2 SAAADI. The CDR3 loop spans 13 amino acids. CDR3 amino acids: CASSEFMGLEQYF. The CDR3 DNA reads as TGCGCCAGCAGTGAGTTCATGGGACTCGAGCAGTACTTC.

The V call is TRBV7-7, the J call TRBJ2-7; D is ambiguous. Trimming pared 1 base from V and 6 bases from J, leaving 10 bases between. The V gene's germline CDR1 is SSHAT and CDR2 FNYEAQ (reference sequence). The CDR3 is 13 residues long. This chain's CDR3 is CASSLDRYGEQYF. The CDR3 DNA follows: TGTGCCAGCAGCTTAGACCGGTACGGCGAGCAGTACTTC.

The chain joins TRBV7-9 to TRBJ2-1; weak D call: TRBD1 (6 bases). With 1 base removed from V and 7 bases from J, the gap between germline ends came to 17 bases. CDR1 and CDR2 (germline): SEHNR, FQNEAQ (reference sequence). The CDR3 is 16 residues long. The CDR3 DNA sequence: TGTGCCAGCAGCTTAGAGGACAGAGGTCTAGATAATGAGCAGTTCTTC. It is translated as CASSLEDRGLDNEQFF.

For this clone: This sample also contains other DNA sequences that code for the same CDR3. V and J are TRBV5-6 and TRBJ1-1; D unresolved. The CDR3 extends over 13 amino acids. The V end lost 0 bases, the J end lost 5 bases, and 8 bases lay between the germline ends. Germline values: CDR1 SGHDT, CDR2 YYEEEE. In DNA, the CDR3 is TGTGCCAGCAGCTTGGATGGGAGTACTGAAGCTTTCTTT. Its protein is CASSLDGSTEAFF. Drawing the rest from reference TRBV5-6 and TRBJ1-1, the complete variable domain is DAGVTQSPTHLIKTRGQQVTLRCSPKSGHDTVSWYQQALGQGPQFIFQYYEEEERQRGNFPDRFSGHQFPNYSSELNVNALLLGDSALYLCASSLDGSTEAFFGQGTRLTVV.

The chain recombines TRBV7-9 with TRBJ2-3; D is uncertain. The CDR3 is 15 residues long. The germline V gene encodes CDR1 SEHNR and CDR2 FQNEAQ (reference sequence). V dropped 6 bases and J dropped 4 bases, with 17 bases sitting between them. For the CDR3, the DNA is TGTGCCAGCAGTTCTTCCTGGGCCGTCGCAGATACGCAGTATTTT. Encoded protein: CASSSSWAVADTQYF.